Listed below are T cell receptor beta chains from one sample, sequenced in a study of blood T cell repertoires in COVID-19. Using immunoSEQ multiplex PCR, the repertoire was profiled, and TCRdb retains in-frame clones only, with some absent. Among about 76,000 clones, roughly 80% were seen once, and the ten largest hold about a sixth. Sequenced: peripheral blood. The receptors shown here come from a woman in her fifties or sixties with acute or convalescent COVID-19. Each CDR3 is given with its conserved first and last residue. The D gene is left open where the match is weak. The listing skips clone size in some rows; elsewhere it reads once, few, many or a size class.

j_call: TRBJ1-2
d_call: TRBD1
cdr3_length: 17
clone_size: NA
v_call: TRBV19
cdr3_nt: TGTGCCAGTAGCGACACACCCCCGACAGGGGTTAACTATGGCTACACCTTC
cdr3_aa: CASSDTPPTGVNYGYTF

j_call: TRBJ2-3
d_call: NA
cdr3_length: 15
clone_size: NA
v_call: TRBV14
cdr3_nt: TGTGCCAGCAGTCGTCAGGGTGCTGGCACAGATACGCAGTATTTT
cdr3_aa: CASSRQGAGTDTQYF

j_call: TRBJ1-2
d_call: NA
cdr3_length: 15
clone_size: NA
v_call: TRBV5-4
cdr3_nt: TGTGCCAGCAGCCCAGTTTCCCAAGCTAACTATGGCTACACCTTC
cdr3_aa: CASSPVSQANYGYTF

j_call: TRBJ2-1
d_call: TRBD1
cdr3_length: 15
clone_size: NA
v_call: TRBV24-1
cdr3_nt: TGTGCCACCAGTGATCGGGACAGGGGTTCCAATGAGCAGTTCTTC
cdr3_aa: CATSDRDRGSNEQFF

j_call: TRBJ1-1
d_call: NA
cdr3_length: 13
clone_size: NA
v_call: TRBV19
cdr3_nt: TGTGCCAGTAGTAGCGTCGGTGGCACTGAAGCTTTCTTT
cdr3_aa: CASSSVGGTEAFF

j_call: TRBJ2-2
d_call: TRBD1
cdr3_length: 16
clone_size: NA
v_call: TRBV11-3
cdr3_nt: TGTGCCAGCAAAAATCCGGGACAGCATAACACCGGGGAGCTGTTTTTT
cdr3_aa: CASKNPGQHNTGELFF

j_call: TRBJ1-1
d_call: TRBD1
cdr3_length: 18
clone_size: NA
v_call: TRBV5-5
cdr3_nt: TGTGCCAGCAGCTTGGTCCCCCCGGTAGGACAGGGGGCTCCTGAAGCTTTCTTT
cdr3_aa: CASSLVPPVGQGAPEAFF

j_call: TRBJ1-1
d_call: NA
cdr3_length: 14
clone_size: NA
v_call: TRBV29-1
cdr3_nt: TGCAGCGGGAACTCGGGGGGAGGACTTGCTGAAGCTTTCTTT
cdr3_aa: CSGNSGGGLAEAFF

j_call: TRBJ2-4
d_call: NA
cdr3_length: 17
clone_size: NA
v_call: TRBV25-1
cdr3_nt: TGTGCCAGCCCTTACACTAGGATTACTATAGCCAAAAACATTCAGTACTTC
cdr3_aa: CASPYTRITIAKNIQYF

j_call: TRBJ1-2
d_call: NA
cdr3_length: 13
clone_size: NA
v_call: TRBV30
cdr3_nt: TGTGCCTGGAGTTTGACAGTTAACTATGGCTACACCTTC
cdr3_aa: CAWSLTVNYGYTF

j_call: TRBJ1-4
d_call: TRBD1
cdr3_length: 15
clone_size: NA
v_call: TRBV5-8
cdr3_nt: TGTGCCAGCAGCTTGGGCGGACAGGATTCCGAAAAACTGTTTTTT
cdr3_aa: CASSLGGQDSEKLFF

j_call: TRBJ2-1
d_call: TRBD2
cdr3_length: 15
clone_size: NA
v_call: TRBV11-2
cdr3_nt: TGTGCCAGCAGCCGCGGGGGGTCCTCCTACAATGAGCAGTTCTTC
cdr3_aa: CASSRGGSSYNEQFF

j_call: TRBJ2-2
d_call: NA
cdr3_length: 14
clone_size: few
v_call: TRBV19
cdr3_nt: TGTGCCAGTACAAAAACAGGGTCCACCGGGGAGCTGTTTTTT
cdr3_aa: CASTKTGSTGELFF

j_call: TRBJ1-2
d_call: TRBD1
cdr3_length: 13
clone_size: few
v_call: TRBV4-3
cdr3_nt: TGCGCCAGCAGCCCCGACAGGGGGCATGGCTACACCTTC
cdr3_aa: CASSPDRGHGYTF

j_call: TRBJ2-3
d_call: NA
cdr3_length: 15
clone_size: NA
v_call: TRBV11-2
cdr3_nt: TGTGCCAGCAGCACACGTGGAGGGGGCACAGATACGCAGTATTTT
cdr3_aa: CASSTRGGGTDTQYF

j_call: TRBJ1-2
d_call: TRBD1
cdr3_length: 15
clone_size: NA
v_call: TRBV5-1
cdr3_nt: TGCGCCAGCAGCCTCAGACAGGGGAACAACTATGGCTACACCTTC
cdr3_aa: CASSLRQGNNYGYTF

j_call: TRBJ1-6
d_call: TRBD1
cdr3_length: 16
clone_size: NA
v_call: TRBV7-2
cdr3_nt: TGTGCCAGCAGCTCTCAACAGGGGGCGGGTAATTCACCCCTCCACTTT
cdr3_aa: CASSSQQGAGNSPLHF

j_call: TRBJ2-1
d_call: TRBD2
cdr3_length: 14
clone_size: NA
v_call: TRBV5-1
cdr3_nt: TGCGCCAGCAGCTCGGGACTAGCTCGGAGTGAGCAGTTCTTC
cdr3_aa: CASSSGLARSEQFF

j_call: TRBJ2-7
d_call: TRBD1
cdr3_length: 16
clone_size: medium-sized
v_call: TRBV6-1
cdr3_nt: TGTGCCAGCAGTGAATGGGACAGGGGGACCTCCTACGAGCAGTACTTC
cdr3_aa: CASSEWDRGTSYEQYF

j_call: TRBJ1-6
d_call: TRBD1
cdr3_length: 15
clone_size: NA
v_call: TRBV19
cdr3_nt: TGTGCCAGTAGACCGACAGGGGGCGGTAATTCACCCCTCCACTTT
cdr3_aa: CASRPTGGGNSPLHF

j_call: TRBJ1-1
d_call: NA
cdr3_length: 14
clone_size: NA
v_call: TRBV5-1
cdr3_nt: TGCGCCAGCAGCTTGGTCAGGCCGAACACTGAAGCTTTCTTT
cdr3_aa: CASSLVRPNTEAFF

j_call: TRBJ1-3
d_call: NA
cdr3_length: 15
clone_size: NA
v_call: TRBV3-1/TRBV3-2
cdr3_nt: TGTGCCAGCAGCCAAGGAGGCAGCTCTGGAAACACCATATATTTT
cdr3_aa: CASSQGGSSGNTIYF

j_call: TRBJ1-2
d_call: TRBD1
cdr3_length: 15
clone_size: NA
v_call: TRBV19
cdr3_nt: TGTGCCAGTAGTATTTGGCAGGGGGACGCGAATGGCTACACCTTC
cdr3_aa: CASSIWQGDANGYTF

j_call: TRBJ2-5
d_call: NA
cdr3_length: 14
clone_size: NA
v_call: TRBV14
cdr3_nt: TGTGCCAGCAGCCCCACGGACTCGGCTTTGACCCAGTACTTC
cdr3_aa: CASSPTDSALTQYF

j_call: TRBJ2-1
d_call: NA
cdr3_length: 14
clone_size: NA
v_call: TRBV6-2/TRBV6-3
cdr3_nt: TGTGCCAGCAGCGGGGCGTCTTCCTACAATGAGCAGTTCTTC
cdr3_aa: CASSGASSYNEQFF

j_call: TRBJ2-5
d_call: TRBD2
cdr3_length: 13
clone_size: once
v_call: TRBV2
cdr3_nt: TGTGCCAGCTCCGGGACTAGCCAAGAGACCCAGTACTTC
cdr3_aa: CASSGTSQETQYF

j_call: TRBJ2-7
d_call: NA
cdr3_length: 14
clone_size: NA
v_call: TRBV27
cdr3_nt: TGTGCCAGCAGTTTATTGGACAGTCACTACGAGCAGTACTTC
cdr3_aa: CASSLLDSHYEQYF

j_call: TRBJ2-7
d_call: NA
cdr3_length: 12
clone_size: NA
v_call: TRBV2
cdr3_nt: TGTGCCAGCAGTCCAGAATCCTACGAGCAGTACTTC
cdr3_aa: CASSPESYEQYF

j_call: TRBJ2-1
d_call: NA
cdr3_length: 14
clone_size: NA
v_call: TRBV9
cdr3_nt: TGTGCCAGCAGCGTAGGAGGGTCATCCAATGAGCAGTTCTTC
cdr3_aa: CASSVGGSSNEQFF

j_call: TRBJ2-2
d_call: TRBD1
cdr3_length: 15
clone_size: few
v_call: TRBV3-1/TRBV3-2
cdr3_nt: TGTGCCAGCAGATTAGGGACAGGGAACACCGGGGAGCTGTTTTTT
cdr3_aa: CASRLGTGNTGELFF

j_call: TRBJ1-5
d_call: TRBD1
cdr3_length: 16
clone_size: NA
v_call: TRBV19
cdr3_nt: TGTGCCAGTAGTATACGGGCGACAGGGAGCAATCAGCCCCAGCATTTT
cdr3_aa: CASSIRATGSNQPQHF

j_call: TRBJ2-7
d_call: NA
cdr3_length: 15
clone_size: NA
v_call: TRBV5-4
cdr3_nt: TGTGCCAGCAGCTTGCCGGCAGGGAACTCCTACGAGCAGTACTTC
cdr3_aa: CASSLPAGNSYEQYF

j_call: TRBJ1-3
d_call: NA
cdr3_length: 15
clone_size: NA
v_call: TRBV27
cdr3_nt: TGTGCCAGCAGTAAACGAGGGGGGGCTGGAAACACCATATATTTT
cdr3_aa: CASSKRGGAGNTIYF

j_call: TRBJ2-6
d_call: NA
cdr3_length: 17
clone_size: NA
v_call: TRBV4-1
cdr3_nt: TGCGCCAGCAGCCAATTTCCAGGAACTTCTGGGGCCAACGTCCTGACTTTC
cdr3_aa: CASSQFPGTSGANVLTF

j_call: TRBJ2-7
d_call: NA
cdr3_length: 15
clone_size: NA
v_call: TRBV6-5
cdr3_nt: TGTGCCAGCCGCAAATCCGGGACAACGGAATACGAGCAGTACTTC
cdr3_aa: CASRKSGTTEYEQYF

j_call: TRBJ1-5
d_call: NA
cdr3_length: 14
clone_size: NA
v_call: TRBV6-5
cdr3_nt: TGTGCCAGCATCACCGGTCTTAATGATCAGCCCCAGCATTTT
cdr3_aa: CASITGLNDQPQHF

j_call: TRBJ2-5
d_call: NA
cdr3_length: 14
clone_size: NA
v_call: TRBV5-6
cdr3_nt: TGTGCCAGCAGCAAGACAGGCCCAGGAGAGACCCAGTACTTC
cdr3_aa: CASSKTGPGETQYF

j_call: TRBJ1-2
d_call: TRBD1
cdr3_length: 15
clone_size: once
v_call: TRBV3-1/TRBV3-2
cdr3_nt: TGTGCCAGCAGCCAAAACCGGGACAGGTTCTATGGCTACACCTTC
cdr3_aa: CASSQNRDRFYGYTF

j_call: TRBJ1-6
d_call: NA
cdr3_length: 15
clone_size: NA
v_call: TRBV7-2
cdr3_nt: TGTGCCAGCAGCCCGGGGGGCACCTATAATTCACCCCTCCACTTT
cdr3_aa: CASSPGGTYNSPLHF

j_call: TRBJ2-3
d_call: NA
cdr3_length: 15
clone_size: NA
v_call: TRBV6-6
cdr3_nt: TGTGCCAGCAGTTACGGTGGCGGGAGCACAGATACGCAGTATTTT
cdr3_aa: CASSYGGGSTDTQYF

j_call: TRBJ2-2
d_call: NA
cdr3_length: 13
clone_size: few
v_call: TRBV4-3
cdr3_nt: TGCGCCAGCAGCCAAGCTGTAACCGGGGAGCTGTTTTTT
cdr3_aa: CASSQAVTGELFF

j_call: TRBJ1-2
d_call: TRBD1
cdr3_length: 13
clone_size: NA
v_call: TRBV7-2
cdr3_nt: TGTGCCAGCAGCGAGGACAGGGCTGATGGCTACACCTTC
cdr3_aa: CASSEDRADGYTF

j_call: TRBJ1-3
d_call: TRBD1
cdr3_length: 15
clone_size: once
v_call: TRBV5-3
cdr3_nt: TGTGCCAGAAGCGGGGGACAGGGGGGTGGAAACACCATATATTTT
cdr3_aa: CARSGGQGGGNTIYF

j_call: TRBJ1-1
d_call: NA
cdr3_length: 16
clone_size: NA
v_call: TRBV11-2
cdr3_nt: TGTGCCAGCAGCGCCGGTCCAGGGCTGGGGAACACTGAAGCTTTCTTT
cdr3_aa: CASSAGPGLGNTEAFF

j_call: TRBJ1-1
d_call: NA
cdr3_length: 13
clone_size: NA
v_call: TRBV11-2
cdr3_nt: TGTGCCAGCAGCTTAGCCCAGATCACTGAAGCTTTCTTT
cdr3_aa: CASSLAQITEAFF

j_call: TRBJ2-7
d_call: TRBD2
cdr3_length: 15
clone_size: NA
v_call: TRBV27
cdr3_nt: TGTGCCAGCTCCATTAGCGGGGCGTCCTCCTACGAGCAGTACTTC
cdr3_aa: CASSISGASSYEQYF

j_call: TRBJ1-1
d_call: NA
cdr3_length: 13
clone_size: NA
v_call: TRBV7-9
cdr3_nt: TGTGCCAGCAGCCTAGGACAGTTTTCTGAAGCTTTCTTT
cdr3_aa: CASSLGQFSEAFF

j_call: TRBJ1-2
d_call: TRBD1
cdr3_length: 15
clone_size: NA
v_call: TRBV7-2
cdr3_nt: TGTGCCAGCAGCCAGGGAATGGGACAGGGTTATGGCTACACCTTC
cdr3_aa: CASSQGMGQGYGYTF

j_call: TRBJ1-2
d_call: TRBD1
cdr3_length: 16
clone_size: few
v_call: TRBV5-5
cdr3_nt: TGTGCCAGCAGCATCTTGGAAGGGGGCTGGGACTATGGCTACACCTTC
cdr3_aa: CASSILEGGWDYGYTF

j_call: TRBJ1-1
d_call: NA
cdr3_length: 15
clone_size: NA
v_call: TRBV5-4
cdr3_nt: TGTGCCAGCAGCCCGGGGGGGACCTTGAACACTGAAGCTTTCTTT
cdr3_aa: CASSPGGTLNTEAFF

j_call: TRBJ1-2
d_call: NA
cdr3_length: 14
clone_size: NA
v_call: TRBV5-1
cdr3_nt: TGCGCCAGCAGCCAAGGACAGTCTAACTATGGCTACACCTTC
cdr3_aa: CASSQGQSNYGYTF

j_call: TRBJ2-5
d_call: TRBD1
cdr3_length: 14
clone_size: NA
v_call: TRBV6-1
cdr3_nt: TGTGCCAGCAGTGAAATCGACAGGGGTCAGACCCAGTACTTC
cdr3_aa: CASSEIDRGQTQYF

j_call: TRBJ1-1
d_call: NA
cdr3_length: 14
clone_size: NA
v_call: TRBV19
cdr3_nt: TGTGCCAGTAGTAGAGCAGGGTATGGGACTGAAGCTTTCTTT
cdr3_aa: CASSRAGYGTEAFF

j_call: TRBJ1-1
d_call: NA
cdr3_length: 15
clone_size: NA
v_call: TRBV6-1
cdr3_nt: TGTGCCAGCAGTGAAGTAGGGGATGAGAACACTGAAGCTTTCTTT
cdr3_aa: CASSEVGDENTEAFF